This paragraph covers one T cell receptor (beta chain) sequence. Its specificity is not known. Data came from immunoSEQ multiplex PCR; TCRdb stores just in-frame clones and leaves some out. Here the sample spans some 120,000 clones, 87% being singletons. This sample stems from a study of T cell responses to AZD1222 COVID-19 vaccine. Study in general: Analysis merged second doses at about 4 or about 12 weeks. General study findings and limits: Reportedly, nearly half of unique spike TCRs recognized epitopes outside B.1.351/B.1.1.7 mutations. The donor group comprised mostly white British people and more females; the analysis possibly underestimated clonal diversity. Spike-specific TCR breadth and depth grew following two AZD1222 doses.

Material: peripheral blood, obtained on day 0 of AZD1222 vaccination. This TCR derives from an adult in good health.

This chain's CDR3 is CASSYQRGGSSYEQYF. In DNA form, the CDR3 reads TGTGCCAGCAGTTACCAGCGGGGGGGGAGCTCCTACGAGCAGTACTTC. The V call is TRBV6-5, the J call TRBJ2-7, with 10 bases identical to TRBD2. The CDR3 consists of 16 residues. Per the germline V gene, CDR1 is MNHEY and CDR2 is SVGAGI. V shed 2 bases and J 0 bases; nucleotides not matched to a gene: 4.